Listed below are T cell receptor beta chains from one sample, sequenced in a study of cytomegalovirus exposure and HLA in healthy donors. Assay: immunoSEQ multiplex PCR; the TCRdb copy retains only in-frame clones and omits some. This sample lists 60,000 to 80,000 clones; its ten largest clones have approximately 0.78%. The sequencing input was PBMCs. The receptors shown here come from a boy younger than 18 in good health and CMV-seronegative. Each CDR3 is given with its conserved first and last residue. A D gene is named only where the DNA matches it firmly.

d_call: TRBD2; v_call: TRBV4-3; j_call: TRBJ2-7; cdr3_aa: CASSLAAGGSYEQYF; cdr3_nt: TGCGCCAGCAGCCTCGCAGCGGGAGGATCCTACGAGCAGTACTTC
d_call: .; v_call: TRBV7-9; j_call: TRBJ2-7; cdr3_aa: CASSYQGTYEQYF; cdr3_nt: TGTGCCAGCAGCTATCAGGGAACCTACGAGCAGTACTTC
d_call: TRBD2; v_call: TRBV6-6; j_call: TRBJ2-5; cdr3_aa: CASTGAGTQETQYF; cdr3_nt: TGTGCCAGCACCGGAGCGGGGACCCAAGAGACCCAGTACTTC
d_call: .; v_call: TRBV19; j_call: TRBJ1-4; cdr3_aa: CASSIGQGGATNEKLFF; cdr3_nt: TGTGCCAGTAGTATCGGTCAGGGAGGAGCAACTAATGAAAAACTGTTTTTT
d_call: .; v_call: TRBV4-1; j_call: TRBJ2-5; cdr3_aa: CASSQELQGKTQYF; cdr3_nt: TGCGCCAGCAGCCAAGAGCTACAGGGAAAGACCCAGTACTTC
d_call: .; v_call: TRBV19; j_call: TRBJ1-5; cdr3_aa: CASIGTPDQPQHF; cdr3_nt: TGTGCCAGTATTGGTACACCAGATCAGCCCCAGCATTTT
d_call: TRBD2; v_call: TRBV19; j_call: TRBJ2-7; cdr3_aa: CASSIASAGVYEQYF; cdr3_nt: TGTGCCAGTAGTATAGCATCCGCGGGGGTCTACGAGCAGTACTTC
d_call: .; v_call: TRBV4-1; j_call: TRBJ1-1; cdr3_aa: CASSQAISDRRF; cdr3_nt: TGCGCCAGCAGCCAAGCTATCTCGGACAGACGCTTT
d_call: .; v_call: TRBV4-1; j_call: TRBJ1-2; cdr3_aa: CASSLGQINYGYTF; cdr3_nt: TGCGCCAGCAGCTTAGGACAGATTAACTATGGCTACACCTTC
d_call: TRBD2; v_call: TRBV4-2; j_call: TRBJ2-7; cdr3_aa: CASSPQGLAGNAYEQYF; cdr3_nt: TGTGCCAGCAGCCCCCAAGGACTAGCGGGAAATGCGTACGAGCAGTACTTC
d_call: .; v_call: TRBV10-3; j_call: TRBJ1-2; cdr3_aa: CATRLDSYGYTF; cdr3_nt: TGTGCCACCCGCCTTGACAGTTATGGCTACACCTTC
d_call: .; v_call: TRBV19; j_call: TRBJ2-1; cdr3_aa: CASGAHGGYNEQFF; cdr3_nt: TGTGCCAGTGGGGCACATGGGGGGTACAATGAGCAGTTCTTC
d_call: TRBD1; v_call: TRBV14; j_call: TRBJ1-4; cdr3_aa: CASSSTGLEKLFF; cdr3_nt: TGTGCCAGCAGCTCGACAGGGCTCGAAAAACTGTTTTTT
d_call: TRBD1; v_call: TRBV7-8; j_call: TRBJ2-7; cdr3_aa: CASSLGGTGASYEQYF; cdr3_nt: TGTGCCAGCAGCTTAGGGGGGACAGGGGCTTCCTACGAGCAGTACTTC
d_call: TRBD2; v_call: TRBV5-4; j_call: TRBJ2-7; cdr3_aa: CASRSAGLAGYEQYF; cdr3_nt: TGTGCCAGCAGGTCCGCGGGGCTAGCGGGCTACGAGCAGTACTTC
d_call: TRBD2; v_call: TRBV9; j_call: TRBJ2-2; cdr3_aa: CASSAPGLAGAHRGTGELFF; cdr3_nt: TGTGCCAGCAGCGCACCGGGACTAGCGGGGGCCCATCGAGGAACCGGGGAGCTGTTTTTT
d_call: .; v_call: TRBV5-5; j_call: TRBJ1-6; cdr3_aa: CASSLVAAPPLHF; cdr3_nt: TGTGCCAGCAGCTTGGTAGCCGCCCCACCCCTCCACTTT
d_call: TRBD1; v_call: TRBV9; j_call: TRBJ2-7; cdr3_aa: CASSPGTGIFYEQYF; cdr3_nt: TGTGCCAGCAGCCCCGGGACAGGGATTTTCTACGAGCAGTACTTC
d_call: .; v_call: TRBV20-1; j_call: TRBJ1-4; cdr3_aa: CSARDYGKLFF; cdr3_nt: TGCAGTGCTAGAGATTACGGAAAACTGTTTTTT
d_call: .; v_call: TRBV7-9; j_call: TRBJ2-1; cdr3_aa: CASSLSNEQFF; cdr3_nt: TGTGCCAGCAGCCTGTCCAATGAGCAGTTCTTC
d_call: .; v_call: TRBV19; j_call: TRBJ1-5; cdr3_aa: CASWGESRNQPQHF; cdr3_nt: TGTGCCAGTTGGGGGGAGTCCCGCAATCAGCCCCAGCATTTT
d_call: .; v_call: TRBV5-8; j_call: TRBJ1-5; cdr3_aa: CASSLRDFTSQPQHF; cdr3_nt: TGTGCCAGCAGCTTGAGGGACTTCACGAGTCAGCCCCAGCATTTT
d_call: .; v_call: TRBV15; j_call: TRBJ1-2; cdr3_aa: CATSREGAGAGGYTF; cdr3_nt: TGTGCCACCAGCAGAGAAGGAGCGGGTGCGGGCGGCTACACCTTC
d_call: TRBD1; v_call: TRBV11-2; j_call: TRBJ1-1; cdr3_aa: CASSPRQGRQAFF; cdr3_nt: TGTGCCAGCAGCCCTAGACAGGGGAGGCAAGCTTTCTTT
d_call: .; v_call: TRBV4-1; j_call: TRBJ2-7; cdr3_aa: CASSQDQRPEAYEQYF; cdr3_nt: TGCGCCAGCAGCCAAGACCAGCGCCCAGAGGCCTACGAGCAGTACTTC
d_call: .; v_call: TRBV30; j_call: TRBJ2-2; cdr3_aa: CAWSVSGPNTGELFF; cdr3_nt: TGTGCCTGGAGTGTATCAGGCCCGAACACCGGGGAGCTGTTTTTT
d_call: TRBD2; v_call: TRBV11-2; j_call: TRBJ2-3; cdr3_aa: CASSPGLAGGTDTQYF; cdr3_nt: TGTGCCAGCAGCCCTGGACTAGCGGGGGGGACAGATACGCAGTATTTT
d_call: .; v_call: TRBV30; j_call: TRBJ2-1; cdr3_aa: CAWSVRLEGQQFF; cdr3_nt: TGTGCCTGGAGTGTACGACTAGAAGGACAGCAGTTCTTC
d_call: TRBD1; v_call: TRBV29-1; j_call: TRBJ2-5; cdr3_aa: CSVDRGYQETQYF; cdr3_nt: TGCAGCGTGGACAGGGGTTACCAAGAGACCCAGTACTTC
d_call: .; v_call: TRBV4-1; j_call: TRBJ1-2; cdr3_aa: CASSQDPTGDYGYTF; cdr3_nt: TGCGCCAGCAGCCAAGATCCAACGGGGGACTATGGCTACACCTTC
d_call: .; v_call: TRBV9; j_call: TRBJ2-6; cdr3_aa: CASSVLGGANVLTF; cdr3_nt: TGTGCCAGCAGCGTTCTCGGTGGGGCCAACGTCCTGACTTTC
d_call: .; v_call: TRBV6-1; j_call: TRBJ2-7; cdr3_aa: CASRRDHYEQYF; cdr3_nt: TGTGCCAGCAGGCGGGATCATTACGAGCAGTACTTC
d_call: .; v_call: TRBV18; j_call: TRBJ1-2; cdr3_aa: CASSNGTLNGYTF; cdr3_nt: TGTGCCAGCTCAAACGGGACTCTAAATGGCTACACCTTC
d_call: TRBD1; v_call: TRBV5-8; j_call: TRBJ1-1; cdr3_aa: CASSKARTGQNGNTEAFF; cdr3_nt: TGTGCCAGCAGCAAAGCCCGGACAGGCCAAAATGGGAACACTGAAGCTTTCTTT
d_call: .; v_call: TRBV10-3; j_call: TRBJ2-7; cdr3_aa: CAISDPDGYEQYF; cdr3_nt: TGTGCCATCAGTGACCCTGACGGGTACGAGCAGTACTTC
d_call: TRBD2; v_call: TRBV7-9; j_call: TRBJ2-7; cdr3_aa: CASSPLGTSGSGDFYEQYF; cdr3_nt: TGTGCCAGCTCCCCATTGGGGACTAGCGGATCCGGGGACTTCTACGAGCAGTACTTC
d_call: .; v_call: TRBV5-1; j_call: TRBJ1-6; cdr3_aa: CASSSDSKPSSPLHF; cdr3_nt: TGCGCCAGCAGCTCGGACTCCAAGCCATCGTCACCCCTCCACTTT
d_call: TRBD1; v_call: TRBV19; j_call: TRBJ1-1; cdr3_aa: CASSNRGSTEAFF; cdr3_nt: TGTGCCAGTAGTAACAGGGGCAGTACTGAAGCTTTCTTT
d_call: TRBD1; v_call: TRBV25-1; j_call: TRBJ1-2; cdr3_aa: CASQQSGGHGYTF; cdr3_nt: TGTGCCAGCCAACAATCAGGGGGGCATGGCTACACCTTC
d_call: TRBD1; v_call: TRBV19; j_call: TRBJ1-5; cdr3_aa: CASSIPLGTGDQPQHF; cdr3_nt: TGTGCCAGTAGTATCCCCCTGGGGACAGGGGACCAGCCCCAGCATTTT
d_call: TRBD2; v_call: TRBV30; j_call: TRBJ2-5; cdr3_aa: CAWSPSPGLAGGETQYF; cdr3_nt: TGTGCCTGGAGTCCAAGCCCCGGGCTAGCGGGGGGAGAGACCCAGTACTTC
d_call: .; v_call: TRBV5-4; j_call: TRBJ1-1; cdr3_aa: CASSLEGVNTEAFF; cdr3_nt: TGTGCCAGCAGCTTGGAGGGGGTGAACACTGAAGCTTTCTTT
d_call: TRBD1; v_call: TRBV7-9; j_call: TRBJ1-2; cdr3_aa: CASSPQQGKHGYTF; cdr3_nt: TGTGCCAGCAGCCCGCAACAGGGGAAGCATGGCTACACCTTC
d_call: TRBD1; v_call: TRBV2; j_call: TRBJ1-3; cdr3_aa: CASSEAGTGPGNTIYF; cdr3_nt: TGTGCCAGCAGTGAAGCAGGGACAGGCCCTGGAAACACCATATATTTT
d_call: TRBD1; v_call: TRBV4-1; j_call: TRBJ2-7; cdr3_aa: CASSPAGTGSRYSYEQYF; cdr3_nt: TGCGCCAGCAGCCCCGCCGGGACAGGCTCCAGATATTCCTACGAGCAGTACTTC
d_call: .; v_call: TRBV19; j_call: TRBJ1-2; cdr3_aa: CASSMATATNYGYTF; cdr3_nt: TGTGCCAGTAGTATGGCAACAGCAACTAACTATGGCTACACCTTC
d_call: TRBD1; v_call: TRBV19; j_call: TRBJ2-1; cdr3_aa: CATADRGHNEQFF; cdr3_nt: TGTGCCACCGCGGACAGGGGGCACAATGAGCAGTTCTTC
d_call: TRBD1; v_call: TRBV19; j_call: TRBJ1-4; cdr3_aa: CASSIGTGELFF; cdr3_nt: TGTGCCAGTAGTATAGGGACAGGGGAACTGTTTTTT
d_call: TRBD1; v_call: TRBV6-1; j_call: TRBJ2-7; cdr3_aa: CASSEADRDYEQYF; cdr3_nt: TGTGCCAGCAGTGAAGCGGACAGGGACTACGAGCAGTACTTC
d_call: TRBD1; v_call: TRBV10-2; j_call: TRBJ2-1; cdr3_aa: CASRGQGSSSYNEQFF; cdr3_nt: TGCGCCAGCAGGGGACAGGGCAGCAGCTCCTACAATGAGCAGTTCTTC
d_call: TRBD1; v_call: TRBV4-2; j_call: TRBJ1-1; cdr3_aa: CASSRGTGGDTEAFF; cdr3_nt: TGTGCCAGCAGCCGAGGGACAGGGGGCGATACTGAAGCTTTCTTT
d_call: .; v_call: TRBV6-1; j_call: TRBJ1-5; cdr3_aa: CASSEVSEARYLIADNQPQHF; cdr3_nt: TGTGCCAGCAGTGAAGTGTCAGAAGCTCGATATCTAATAGCAGACAATCAGCCCCAGCATTTT